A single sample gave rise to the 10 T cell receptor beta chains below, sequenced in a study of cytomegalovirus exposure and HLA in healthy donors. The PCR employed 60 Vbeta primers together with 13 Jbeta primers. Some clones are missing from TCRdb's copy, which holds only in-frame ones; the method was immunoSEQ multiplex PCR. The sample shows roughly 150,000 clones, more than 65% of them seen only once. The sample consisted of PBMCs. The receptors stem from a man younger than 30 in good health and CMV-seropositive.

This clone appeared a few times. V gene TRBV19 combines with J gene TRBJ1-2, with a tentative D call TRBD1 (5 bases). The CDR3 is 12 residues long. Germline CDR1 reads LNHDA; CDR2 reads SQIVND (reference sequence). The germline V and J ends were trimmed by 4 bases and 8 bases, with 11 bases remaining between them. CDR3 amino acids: CASSTPQGGYTF. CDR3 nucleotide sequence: TGTGCCAGTAGTACGCCCCAGGGAGGCTACACCTTC.

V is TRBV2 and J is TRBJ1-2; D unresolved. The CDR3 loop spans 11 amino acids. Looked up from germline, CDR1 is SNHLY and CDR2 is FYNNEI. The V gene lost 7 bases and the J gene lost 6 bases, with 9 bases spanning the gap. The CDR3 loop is CASTELNGYTF. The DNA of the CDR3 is TGTGCCAGCACCGAACTGAATGGCTACACCTTC.

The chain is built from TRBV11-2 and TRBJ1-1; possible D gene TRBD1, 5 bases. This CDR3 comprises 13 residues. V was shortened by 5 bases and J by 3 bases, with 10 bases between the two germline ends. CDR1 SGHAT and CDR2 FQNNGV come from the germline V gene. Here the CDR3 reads CASSLSGHTEAFF. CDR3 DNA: TGTGCCAGCAGCCTTTCAGGGCACACTGAAGCTTTCTTT.

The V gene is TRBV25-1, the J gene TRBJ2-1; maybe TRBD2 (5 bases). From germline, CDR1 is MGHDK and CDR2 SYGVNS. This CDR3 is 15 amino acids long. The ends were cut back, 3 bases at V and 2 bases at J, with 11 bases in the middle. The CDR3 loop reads CASSDRVAPYNEQFF. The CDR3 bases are TGTGCCAGCAGTGACCGTGTAGCGCCCTACAATGAGCAGTTCTTC.

The CDR3 sequence: CASRGTGEPYEQYF. The CDR3 nucleotides read TGTGCCAGCAGGGGAACAGGGGAACCCTACGAGCAGTACTTC. The genes are TRBV2 and TRBJ2-7; 7 bases line up with TRBD1. The J segment lost 2 bases and the V segment lost 6 bases, leaving 7 bases of the junction unmatched. Germline-derived CDR1 and CDR2 are SNHLY and FYNNEI. This CDR3 spans 14 amino acids.

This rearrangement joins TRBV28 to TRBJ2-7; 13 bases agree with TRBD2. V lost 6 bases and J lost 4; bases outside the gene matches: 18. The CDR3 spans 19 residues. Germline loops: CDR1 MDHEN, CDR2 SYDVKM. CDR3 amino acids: CASSPRQGRTSGGLYEQYF. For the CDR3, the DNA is TGTGCCAGCAGCCCGAGACAGGGGAGGACTAGCGGGGGATTGTACGAGCAGTACTTC.

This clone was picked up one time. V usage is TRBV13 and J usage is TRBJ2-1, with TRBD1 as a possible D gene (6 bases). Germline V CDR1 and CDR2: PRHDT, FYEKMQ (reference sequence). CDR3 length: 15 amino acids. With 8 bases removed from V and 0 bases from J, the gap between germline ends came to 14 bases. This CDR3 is CASGRVGASYNEQFF. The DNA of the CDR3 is TGTGCCAGCGGACGAGTGGGGGCCTCCTACAATGAGCAGTTCTTC.

As DNA, the CDR3 is TGTGCCAGCAGTCACCGACCCTTTCGGGGGGACCAGTACTTC. Amino acids: CASSHRPFRGDQYF. V is TRBV6-5 and J is TRBJ2-5; 7 bases match TRBD2. V lost 5 bases to trimming and J lost 10 bases; unmatched junction nucleotides: 13. The V gene's germline CDR1 is MNHEY and CDR2 SVGAGI. The CDR3 runs 14 residues.

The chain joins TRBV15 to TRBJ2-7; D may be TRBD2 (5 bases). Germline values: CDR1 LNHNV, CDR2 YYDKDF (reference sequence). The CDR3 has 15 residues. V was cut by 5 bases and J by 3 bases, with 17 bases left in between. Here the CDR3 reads CATSPNARGNYEQYF. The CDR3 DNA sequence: TGTGCCACCAGCCCCAATGCGAGAGGGAACTACGAGCAGTACTTC.

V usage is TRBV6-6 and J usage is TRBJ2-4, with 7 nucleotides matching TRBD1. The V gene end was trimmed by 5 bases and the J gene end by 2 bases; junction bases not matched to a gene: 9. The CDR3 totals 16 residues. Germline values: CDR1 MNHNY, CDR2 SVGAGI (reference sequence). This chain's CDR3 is CASSGPGQFTKNIQYF. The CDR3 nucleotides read TGTGCCAGCAGTGGACCGGGACAGTTCACCAAAAACATTCAGTACTTC.